The 21 T cell receptor beta chains reported below all come from one sample, sequenced in a study of cytomegalovirus exposure and HLA in healthy donors. The study ran its PCR with 60 Vbeta and 13 Jbeta primers. Method: immunoSEQ multiplex PCR; TCRdb's copy keeps in-frame clones and lacks some. The data contain roughly 77,000 clones, about 73% of them singletons. The sample consisted of PBMCs. The receptors originated from a man aged 35 to 55 in good health and CMV-seronegative.

The J gene is TRBJ2-3, the V gene TRBV9; 7 positions match TRBD2. The trim removed 1 base at V and 5 bases at J, leaving 7 bases unmatched. This CDR3 has 15 amino acids. Looked up from germline, CDR1 is SGDLS and CDR2 is YYNGEE. The CDR3 region has the DNA TGTGCCAGCAGCGTAAGGCTAGCGGCCTTAGATACGCAGTATTTT. This translates into CASSVRLAALDTQYF. The full variable domain, with the rest looked up from reference TRBV9 and TRBJ2-3, is DSGVTQTPKHLITATGQRVTLRCSPRSGDLSVYWYQQSLDQGLQFLIQYYNGEERAKGNILERFSAQQFPDLHSELNLSSLELGDSALYFCASSVRLAALDTQYFGPGTRLTVL.

The gene calls are TRBV6-5 and TRBJ2-7; D possibly corresponds to TRBD2 (5 bases). From germline, CDR1 is MNHEY and CDR2 SVGAGI. There are 14 residues in the CDR3. Trimming took 10 bases from V and 6 from J, leaving 22 bases between them. The CDR3 sequence is CATRNRGPAGEQYF. CDR3 DNA sequence: TGTGCCACCCGGAACCGCGGACCCGCGGGCGAGCAGTACTTC.

This chain uses TRBV5-1 with TRBJ2-3; the match to TRBD2 covers 11 bases. The V and J ends lost 1 base and 2 bases, in that order; junction bases with no gene match: 12. Germline lookup yields CDR1 SGHRS and CDR2 YFSETQ. CDR3 length: 19 amino acids. Here the CDR3 reads CASSLWATGTSGLTDTQYF. CDR3 DNA: TGCGCCAGCAGCTTGTGGGCCACCGGGACTAGCGGTCTCACAGATACGCAGTATTTT.

This clone occurred once. The V gene is TRBV4-2, the J gene TRBJ1-2; 8 positions match TRBD1. V lost 3 bases and J lost 8; bases outside the gene matches: 14. The CDR3 is made up of 16 amino acids. CDR1 and CDR2 (germline): LGHNA, YNFKEQ. DNA for the CDR3: TGTGCCAGCAGCCAGGGGAAGACAGGGGCGCCTTTCGGCTACACCTTC. Translation: CASSQGKTGAPFGYTF.

The chain couples TRBV7-9 to TRBJ2-7; D gene ambiguous. V lost 4 bases, J lost 0 bases, and 7 bases lay in between. The CDR3 is 13 residues long. Looked up from germline, CDR1 is SEHNR and CDR2 is FQNEAQ (reference sequence). In DNA form, the CDR3 reads TGTGCCAGCAGCTCCCTGAGCTCCTACGAGCAGTACTTC. It translates to CASSSLSSYEQYF.

This clone was counted between two and nine times. CDR3 region: CASSLGSMSRNTGELFF. Here the CDR3 DNA reads TGTGCCAGCAGCCTTGGGAGCATGTCTCGAAACACCGGGGAGCTGTTTTTT. V gene TRBV7-9 combines with J gene TRBJ2-2; tentative D call: TRBD2 (5 bases). Germline lookup yields CDR1 SEHNR and CDR2 FQNEAQ (reference sequence). This CDR3 spans 17 amino acids. The V gene lost 5 bases and the J gene lost 2 bases, with 18 bases spanning the gap.

This chain's CDR3 is CASSLSTSARTDTQYF. The CDR3 region has the DNA TGCGCCAGCAGCTTGTCGACTAGCGCCCGCACAGATACGCAGTATTTT. The chain has TRBV5-1 and TRBJ2-3, with 8 nucleotides matching TRBD2. The CDR3 has 16 residues. Germline CDR1 reads SGHRS; CDR2 reads YFSETQ. V shed 1 base, J shed 1 base, and the junction held 5 bases outside the gene matches.

The gene calls are TRBV2 and TRBJ2-1; D is perhaps TRBD2 (6 bases). This CDR3 spans 15 amino acids. The V end was cut by 4 bases, the J end by 3 bases, with 13 bases between. Germline V gene lookup returns CDR1 SNHLY and CDR2 FYNNEI. CDR3: CASSVSGAHYNEQFF. In nucleotides, the CDR3 is TGTGCCAGCAGTGTATCGGGAGCCCACTACAATGAGCAGTTCTTC. Variable domain in full (rest from reference TRBV2 and TRBJ2-1): EPEVTQTPSHQVTQMGQEVILRCVPISNHLYFYWYRQILGQKVEFLVSFYNNEISEKSEIFDDQFSVERPDGSNFTLKIRSTKLEDSAMYFCASSVSGAHYNEQFFGPGTRLTVL.

The rearrangement joins TRBV15 to TRBJ2-1, with 10 positions matching TRBD1. Germline values: CDR1 LNHNV, CDR2 YYDKDF (reference sequence). The CDR3 contains 16 residues. The junction had 9 bases not matched to a gene; V was cut back by 0 bases and J by 10 bases. CDR3 amino acids: CATSRDGGQGLKEQFF. CDR3 nucleotide sequence: TGTGCCACCAGCAGAGATGGGGGACAGGGGCTTAAAGAGCAGTTCTTC.

The chain carries TRBV6-4 and TRBJ2-5, with D perhaps matching TRBD1 (6 bases). CDR3 length equals 16 residues. The V gene lost 1 base and the J gene lost 0 bases, with 12 bases spanning the gap. Germline V gives CDR1 MRHNA, CDR2 SNTAGT. DNA of the CDR3: TGTGCCAGCAGTGACTATAGGGACACCGACCAAGAGACCCAGTACTTC. Translation gives CASSDYRDTDQETQYF.

The chain links TRBV4-3 to TRBJ2-7, with D perhaps matching TRBD1 (6 bases). The germline V gene encodes CDR1 LGHNA and CDR2 YSLEER. The V end was cut by 0 bases, the J end by 1 base, with 13 bases between. This CDR3 has 16 residues. The chain's CDR3 is CASSQDRAGVSYEQYF. DNA of the CDR3: TGCGCCAGCAGCCAAGATAGGGCAGGGGTATCCTACGAGCAGTACTTC.

J is TRBJ1-2 and V is TRBV9; TRBD1 is a possible D gene (6 bases). Between the trimmed V and J ends, which lost 4 bases and 2 bases, there was a span of 9 bases. The CDR3 runs to 13 residues. The germline CDR1 and CDR2 sequences are SGDLS and YYNGEE. As DNA, the CDR3 is TGTGCCAGCAGCAATACAGGGAACTATGGCTACACCTTC. Protein product: CASSNTGNYGYTF.

A single count supports this clone. J is TRBJ2-1 and V is TRBV19; 8 nucleotides line up with TRBD2. CDR3 size: 13 residues. V dropped 7 bases and J dropped 3; count of bases not matched to a gene: 2. The germline gives CDR1 LNHDA, CDR2 SQIVND (reference sequence). DNA of the CDR3: TGTGCCAGTACCAGCGGGAGCTACAATGAGCAGTTCTTC. It encodes CASTSGSYNEQFF. The full variable domain, completed using reference TRBV19 and TRBJ2-1, is DGGITQSPKYLFRKEGQNVTLSCEQNLNHDAMYWYRQDPGQGLRLIYYSQIVNDFQKGDIAEGYSVSREKKESFPLTVTSAQKNPTAFYLCASTSGSYNEQFFGPGTRLTVL.

The chain uses TRBV19 and TRBJ1-1, with D unclear. CDR1 and CDR2 (germline): LNHDA, SQIVND (reference sequence). The CDR3 is 14 residues long. V lost 2 bases to trimming and J lost 2 bases, with 9 bases between them. The DNA for the CDR3 is TGTGCCAGTAGTATACGAGGTCGAAACACTGAAGCTTTCTTT. Its protein product is CASSIRGRNTEAFF.

The chain has TRBV20-1 and TRBJ2-7; no clear D. CDR1 and CDR2 (germline): DFQATT, SNEGSKA (reference sequence). V gave up 0 bases and J gave up 7 bases, with 4 bases separating them. The CDR3 is 10 amino acids. CDR3 sequence (DNA): TGCAGTGCTAGAGACAGGGAGCAGTACTTC. Protein sequence: CSARDREQYF.

There are a few counts of this clone. The V and J genes are TRBV7-6 and TRBJ2-1; the D gene is possibly TRBD2 (5 bases). There are 13 residues in the CDR3. CDR1 is SGHVS and CDR2 is FNYEAQ in the germline V gene. V lost 1 base and J lost 7, with 8 bases in between. Here the CDR3 reads CASSLGGWNEQFF. The CDR3 nucleotides read TGTGCCAGCAGCTTAGGAGGGTGGAATGAGCAGTTCTTC.

This clone was observed a few times. V usage is TRBV7-8 and J usage is TRBJ2-7; no clear D. The CDR3 runs 13 residues. The V end was cut by 5 bases, the J end by 2 bases, with 10 bases between. Looked up from germline, CDR1 is SGHVS and CDR2 is FQNEAQ. The CDR3, as DNA: TGTGCCAGCAGCCGAGACAAGACCTACGAGCAGTACTTC. It yields the protein CASSRDKTYEQYF.

The V and J genes are TRBV19 and TRBJ1-2, with a weak D call TRBD1 (5 bases). Germline V gene lookup returns CDR1 LNHDA and CDR2 SQIVND (reference sequence). V lost 9 bases and J 7 bases, leaving 9 bases between the germline ends. This CDR3 comprises 10 residues. In DNA form, the CDR3 reads TGTGCCAGCCGGGGGGTTGGCTACACCTTC. Translated, it gives CASRGVGYTF.

Of note for this clone: At one boundary the junction diverges from the germline segment, which might be a read error. The V gene is TRBV6-5, the J gene TRBJ1-1; a possible D gene is TRBD1 (5 bases). The germline V gene has CDR1 MNHEY and CDR2 SVGAGI. The CDR3 is made up of 13 amino acids. The CDR3 bases are TGTGCCGGCAGTCTCGACAGTGACACTGAAGCTTTCTTT. Protein sequence: CAGSLDSDTEAFF.

This clone was counted between two and nine times. This chain links TRBV28 with TRBJ2-5; TRBD1 matches at 9 bases. V shed 2 bases, J shed 1 base, and the junction held 5 bases outside the gene matches. Germline V gene data show CDR1 as MDHEN and CDR2 as SYDVKM. CDR3 length equals 16 residues. CDR3 in amino acids: CASSLGGGQGQETQYF. CDR3 DNA: TGTGCCAGCAGTTTAGGGGGGGGACAGGGCCAAGAGACCCAGTACTTC.

The J gene is TRBJ2-4, the V gene TRBV30; TRBD1 aligns across 7 bases. Germline values: CDR1 GTSNPN, CDR2 SVGIG (reference sequence). V lost 0 bases, J lost 7 bases, and 6 bases stayed unmatched. CDR3 length: 14 residues. CDR3: CAWSVQGLGNIQYF. The CDR3 DNA reads TGTGCCTGGAGTGTACAGGGGTTAGGGAACATTCAGTACTTC.